The 17 T cell receptor beta chains in this list originate from one sample, sequenced in a study of CD4 T cell repertoires in COVID-19. The repertoire was sequenced with immunoSEQ multiplex PCR; TCRdb's copy has only in-frame clones and lacks some. The sample has approximately 79,000 clones, around four fifths seen once. The sequenced sample was CD4+ T cells from peripheral blood, obtained after recovery from COVID-19. The origin of the receptors is a human donor who had COVID-19.

This chain joins TRBV2 and TRBJ1-1; D possibly corresponds to TRBD1 (5 bases). CDR1 and CDR2 from the germline V gene are SNHLY and FYNNEI. The CDR3 has 13 amino acids. V gave up 10 bases and J gave up 5 bases, with 17 bases separating them. CDR3 protein: CATQIGARTEAFF. The CDR3 DNA follows: TGTGCCACCCAAATAGGGGCGCGAACTGAAGCTTTCTTT.

This sequence joins TRBV5-6 and TRBJ1-2, with 8 bases lining up with TRBD1. The CDR3 contains 14 residues. Germline trimming cut 2 bases from V and 8 bases from J; bases unmatched to any gene: 8. Germline CDR1 reads SGHDT; CDR2 reads YYEEEE. This CDR3 reads CASSLGQGVGGYTF. In DNA, the CDR3 is TGTGCCAGCAGCTTAGGACAGGGAGTGGGCGGCTACACCTTC.

This sequence joins TRBV19 and TRBJ2-7, with D possibly TRBD1 on 5 matching bases. The CDR3 consists of 14 residues. Trimming shortened V by 4 bases and J by 0 bases, and 10 bases separated the two germline ends. Germline values: CDR1 LNHDA, CDR2 SQIVND (reference sequence). The CDR3: CASSRDRNSYEQYF. CDR3 nucleotides: TGTGCCAGTAGTAGAGACAGAAACTCCTACGAGCAGTACTTC.

The rearrangement uses TRBV19 and TRBJ2-7; perhaps TRBD1 as D (6 bases). V gave up 1 base and J gave up 6 bases, with 16 bases separating them. Germline V gene sequence: CDR1 LNHDA, CDR2 SQIVND (reference sequence). The CDR3 length is 15 residues. DNA for the CDR3: TGTGCCAGTAGTATAGTTCAGGGGTCAAGGTTCGAGCAGTACTTC. Translating it yields CASSIVQGSRFEQYF.

The V call is TRBV5-1, the J call TRBJ2-3, with TRBD2 matching over 7 bases. V trimming: 0 bases; J trimming: 10 bases; junction bases outside the gene matches: 11. Germline assignment: CDR1 SGHRS and CDR2 YFSETQ. The CDR3 consists of 15 residues. The DNA for the CDR3 is TGCGCCAGCAGCTTGGTGGCTAGCGGTTCGAGTGCGCAGTATTTT. Amino acids: CASSLVASGSSAQYF.

The chain combines TRBV6-2 or TRBV6-3 with TRBJ1-5, with TRBD1 matching over 11 bases. J lost 6 bases, V lost 5 bases, and 9 bases had no gene match. The CDR3 runs 16 residues. Per the germline V gene, CDR1 is MNHEY and CDR2 is SVGEGT. CDR3 DNA: TGTGCCAGCAGTCCCTCCGGGACAGGGGGAATTCAGCCCCAGCATTTT. Its translation: CASSPSGTGGIQPQHF.

In its sample, this clone was seen once. Here the CDR3 reads CASSFGQGSGEQYF. CDR3 in DNA: TGCGCCAGCAGCTTTGGACAGGGCTCTGGGGAGCAGTACTTC. The V call is TRBV5-1, the J call TRBJ2-7; 8 bases are a match to TRBD1. Germline loops: CDR1 SGHRS, CDR2 YFSETQ. The trim removed 2 bases at V and 7 bases at J, leaving 8 bases unmatched. This CDR3 region has 14 residues.

The chain couples TRBV7-2 to TRBJ2-1, with 10 bases matching TRBD2. V lost 3 bases, J lost 6 bases, and 8 bases stayed unmatched. There are 16 residues in the CDR3. In germline, CDR1 is SGHTA, CDR2 FQGNSA. The DNA for the CDR3 is TGTGCCAGCAGCTTCGAGCCTAGCGGGAGAGGCAATGAGCAGTTCTTC. Translating gives CASSFEPSGRGNEQFF.

This sequence joins TRBV29-1 and TRBJ2-1, with D perhaps matching TRBD1 (6 bases). V was shortened by 7 bases and J by 1 base, with 11 bases between the two germline ends. The V gene's germline CDR1 is SQVTM and CDR2 ANQGSEA. The CDR3 has 13 amino acids. The CDR3 reads CSAQGGSYNEQFF. The CDR3 nucleotides are TGCAGCGCCCAAGGGGGATCCTACAATGAGCAGTTCTTC.

This clone came up once. V gene TRBV28 combines with J gene TRBJ1-6; D ambiguous. V lost 3 bases and J lost 6, with 15 bases in between. Germline CDR1 reads MDHEN; CDR2 reads SYDVKM. There are 16 residues in the CDR3. CDR3 nucleotides: TGTGCCAGCAGTTTCACGAGGGATCAGGTTAATTCACCCCTCCACTTT. This sequence encodes CASSFTRDQVNSPLHF.

The V and J genes are TRBV7-6 and TRBJ2-1; 14 nucleotides match TRBD2. With 5 bases clipped from V and 14 bases from J, the junction kept 11 bases outside the gene matches. Germline V gene sequence: CDR1 SGHVS, CDR2 FNYEAQ. The CDR3 spans 15 residues. The CDR3 loop reads CASSRLAGGPRVEFF. DNA of the CDR3: TGTGCCAGCAGCCGACTAGCGGGAGGGCCGCGGGTCGAGTTCTTC.

V and J are TRBV7-2 and TRBJ2-2, with 7 bases fitting TRBD1. The CDR3 consists of 16 residues. Looked up from germline, CDR1 is SGHTA and CDR2 is FQGNSA. V shed 1 base and J 5 bases; nucleotides not matched to a gene: 7. The CDR3: CASSLVPTGQTGELFF. The CDR3 DNA reads as TGTGCCAGCAGCTTAGTTCCGACAGGGCAGACCGGGGAGCTGTTTTTT. The full variable domain, its missing parts supplied by reference TRBV7-2 and TRBJ2-2, is GAGVSQSPSNKVTEKGKDVELRCDPISGHTALYWYRQSLGQGLEFLIYFQGNSAPDKSGLPSDRFSAERTGGSVSTLTIQRTQQEDSAVYLCASSLVPTGQTGELFFGEGSRLTVL.

The gene calls are TRBV5-5 and TRBJ2-7; 9 bases align to TRBD2. The ends lost 4 bases at V and 0 bases at J; junction bases unmatched: 8. CDR3 length equals 16 residues. Germline values: CDR1 SGHKS, CDR2 YYEKEE (reference sequence). The CDR3 reads CASSPSLAGSSYEQYF. Written as DNA, the CDR3 is TGTGCCAGCAGCCCCTCTCTAGCGGGAAGCTCCTACGAGCAGTACTTC.

The chain uses TRBV19 and TRBJ1-1, with D tentatively TRBD1 (5 bases). The CDR3 has 16 amino acids. V lost 1 base, J lost 2 bases, and 14 bases lay in between. Germline CDR1 reads LNHDA; CDR2 reads SQIVND (reference sequence). The CDR3 reads CASSIVTGGANTEAFF. The CDR3 DNA sequence: TGTGCCAGTAGTATAGTTACAGGCGGAGCAAACACTGAAGCTTTCTTT.

The V and J genes are TRBV7-2 and TRBJ2-7, with D perhaps matching TRBD1 or TRBD2 (5 bases each). The CDR3 contains 15 residues. Germline CDR1 SGHTA, CDR2 FQGNSA. The ends were cut back, 4 bases at V and 0 bases at J, with 13 bases in the middle. The CDR3 DNA sequence: TGTGCCAGCAGCTACCGGGACGCAAGCTCCTACGAGCAGTACTTC. Its protein is CASSYRDASSYEQYF.

The chain couples TRBV18 to TRBJ1-3; D uncertain. The CDR3 is 13 residues long. The V gene's germline CDR1 is KGHSH and CDR2 LQKENI. Trimming removed 4 bases at V and 0 bases at J, with 4 bases between. CDR3 sequence reads: CASSRGSGNTIYF. The CDR3 nucleotides read TGTGCCAGCTCACGAGGCTCTGGAAACACCATATATTTT. The variable domain in full, completed from reference TRBV18 and TRBJ1-3, reads NAGVMQNPRHLVRRRGQEARLRCSPMKGHSHVYWYRQLPEEGLKFMVYLQKENIIDESGMPKERFSAEFPKEGPSILRIQQVVRGDSAAYFCASSRGSGNTIYFGEGSWLTVV.

This rearrangement joins TRBV18 to TRBJ2-5; D remains unclear. Germline lookup yields CDR1 KGHSH and CDR2 LQKENI. This CDR3 contains 14 residues. Trimming stripped 1 base from V and 5 bases from J, with 11 bases between. This CDR3 is CASSPQVGRETQYF. CDR3 DNA sequence: TGTGCCAGCTCACCACAAGTCGGGCGGGAGACCCAGTACTTC.